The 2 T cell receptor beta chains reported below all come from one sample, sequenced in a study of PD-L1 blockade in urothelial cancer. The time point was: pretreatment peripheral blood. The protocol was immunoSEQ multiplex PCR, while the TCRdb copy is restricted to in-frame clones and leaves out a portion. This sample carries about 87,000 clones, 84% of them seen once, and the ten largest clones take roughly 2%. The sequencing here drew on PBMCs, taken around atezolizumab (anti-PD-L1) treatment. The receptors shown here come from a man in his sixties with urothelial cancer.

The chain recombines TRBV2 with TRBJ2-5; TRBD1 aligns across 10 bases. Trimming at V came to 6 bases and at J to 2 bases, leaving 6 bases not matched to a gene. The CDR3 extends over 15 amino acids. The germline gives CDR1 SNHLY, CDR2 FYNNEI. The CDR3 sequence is CASRDRTGGQETQYF. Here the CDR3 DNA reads TGTGCCAGCAGGGACCGGACAGGGGGGCAAGAGACCCAGTACTTC. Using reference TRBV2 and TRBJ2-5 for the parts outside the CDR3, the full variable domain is EPEVTQTPSHQVTQMGQEVILRCVPISNHLYFYWYRQILGQKVEFLVSFYNNEISEKSEIFDDQFSVERPDGSNFTLKIRSTKLEDSAMYFCASRDRTGGQETQYFGPGTRLLVL.

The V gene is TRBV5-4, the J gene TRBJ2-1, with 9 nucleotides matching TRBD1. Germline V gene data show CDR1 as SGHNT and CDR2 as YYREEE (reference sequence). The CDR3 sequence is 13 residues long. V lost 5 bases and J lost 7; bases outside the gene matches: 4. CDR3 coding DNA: TGTGCCAGCAGACAGGGGACAGGGAATGAGCAGTTCTTC. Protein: CASRQGTGNEQFF. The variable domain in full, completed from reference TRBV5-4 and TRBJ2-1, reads ETGVTQSPTHLIKTRGQQVTLRCSSQSGHNTVSWYQQALGQGPQFIFQYYREEENGRGNFPPRFSGLQFPNYSSELNVNALELDDSALYLCASRQGTGNEQFFGPGTRLTVL.